The entry below describes one T cell receptor (beta chain). Its antigen is not identified. The record originates from a study of T cell responses to AZD1222 COVID-19 vaccine. Study results and limitations: Most donors were white British and more were female, and clonal diversity was possibly underestimated.

Assay: immunoSEQ multiplex PCR; the TCRdb copy retains only in-frame clones and omits some. The table lists 75,000 to 95,000 clones, 90% to 95% of them singletons. V dropped 3 bases and J dropped 9; count of bases not matched to a gene: 9. Germline CDR1 SGHTA, CDR2 FQGNSA. The length of the CDR3 is 15 residues. The starting material was peripheral blood, obtained on day 0 of MenACWY control vaccination. The TCR was taken from an adult in good health. The V gene is TRBV7-2, the J gene TRBJ2-7; 12 bases are shared with TRBD1. Written as DNA, the CDR3 is TGTGCCAGCAGCTTTGTGCCCGGGACAGGGGGCGGGCAGTACTTC. Translating gives CASSFVPGTGGGQYF.